What follows are 8 T cell receptor beta chains derived from one specimen sequenced in a study of shared clonotypes between healthy human individuals. CD8 cells classed as naive were CD45RO-negative and positively selected for CCR7, excluding terminally differentiated effector memory CD45RA+ cells. The method was immunoSEQ multiplex PCR; TCRdb's version includes in-frame clones alone and lacks a portion of them. The repertoire consists of approximately 840,000 clones, with 90% to 97% occurring once and the leading ten covering about 0.25%. Specimen: naive CD8+ T cells sorted from blood. Source of these receptors: a man aged 25-45 years in good health.

This chain links TRBV7-9 with TRBJ2-7; 7 bases are shared with TRBD2. CDR3 size: 14 residues. CDR1 SEHNR and CDR2 FQNEAQ come from the germline V gene (reference sequence). V dropped 6 bases and J dropped 4; count of bases not matched to a gene: 9. The CDR3 region is CASSLYAGVYEQYF. The DNA of the CDR3 is TGTGCCAGCAGTCTGTATGCGGGAGTATACGAGCAGTACTTC.

CDR3 in DNA: TGTGCCAGCAGCGCAGGGGAGACTTGGGATGAGCAGTTCTTC. Protein sequence: CASSAGETWDEQFF. The chain has TRBV9 and TRBJ2-1; the D gene is possibly TRBD1 (6 bases). The CDR3 runs 14 residues. V lost 3 bases and J lost 8, with 15 bases in between. Germline V gene data show CDR1 as SGDLS and CDR2 as YYNGEE. The full variable domain, rest sourced from reference TRBV9 and TRBJ2-1, is DSGVTQTPKHLITATGQRVTLRCSPRSGDLSVYWYQQSLDQGLQFLIQYYNGEERAKGNILERFSAQQFPDLHSELNLSSLELGDSALYFCASSAGETWDEQFFGPGTRLTVL.

Worth noting for this clone: At the DNA level, this CDR3 is encoded by other sequences in the same sample as well. The J gene is TRBJ1-2, the V gene TRBV11-2; no clear D gene. Germline V lookup: CDR1 SGHAT, CDR2 FQNNGV. V lost 5 bases and J 2 bases, leaving 9 bases between the germline ends. This CDR3 region has 13 residues. The DNA for the CDR3 is TGTGCCAGCAGCCAAACGGGAAACTATGGCTACACCTTC. Protein sequence: CASSQTGNYGYTF.

The J gene is TRBJ2-7, the V gene TRBV29-1; tentatively, D is TRBD2 (6 bases). V was shortened by 5 bases and J by 3 bases, with 14 bases between the two germline ends. The CDR3 totals 13 residues. Germline values: CDR1 SQVTM, CDR2 ANQGSEA. Here the CDR3 reads CSVIRRGSYEQYF. In nucleotides, the CDR3 is TGCAGCGTTATTAGGAGGGGAAGCTACGAGCAGTACTTC.

The chain links TRBV14 to TRBJ2-1, with D possibly matching TRBD1 (5 bases). CDR3 length: 14 amino acids. Germline V gene data show CDR1 as SGHDN and CDR2 as FVKESK. V shed 1 base and J shed 8 bases, with 12 bases lying between them. The CDR3 nucleotides are TGTGCCAGCAGCCAAGTTGGGGCACGGGATGAGCAGTTCTTC. It translates to CASSQVGARDEQFF.

CDR3 nucleotide sequence: TGTGCCAGCAGCAGACCGGGACAGGGTTATGGAGGCTACACCTTC. Translation: CASSRPGQGYGGYTF. The chain couples TRBV7-2 to TRBJ1-2; the match to TRBD1 covers 9 bases. V lost 5 bases, J lost 8 bases, and 12 bases stayed unmatched. In germline, CDR1 is SGHTA, CDR2 FQGNSA. The length of the CDR3 is 15 residues. Supplemented by reference TRBV7-2 and TRBJ1-2, the full variable domain reads GAGVSQSPSNKVTEKGKDVELRCDPISGHTALYWYRQSLGQGLEFLIYFQGNSAPDKSGLPSDRFSAERTGGSVSTLTIQRTQQEDSAVYLCASSRPGQGYGGYTFGSGTRLTVV.

The V gene is TRBV7-9, the J gene TRBJ1-4, with D unresolved. V shed 8 bases and J shed 10 bases, with 8 bases lying between them. The CDR3 has 10 residues. CDR1 is SEHNR, CDR2 FQNEAQ, per germline (reference sequence). DNA of the CDR3: TGTGCCAGCCAAGGAACAAAACTGTTTTTT. Amino acid sequence: CASQGTKLFF.

The V and J genes are TRBV9 and TRBJ2-1; a possible D gene is TRBD1 (6 bases). V was shortened by 3 bases and J by 3 bases, with 10 bases between the two germline ends. The CDR3 sequence is 14 residues long. Germline CDR1 SGDLS, CDR2 YYNGEE. CDR3 in amino acids: CASSAGTNYNEQFF. CDR3 coding DNA: TGTGCCAGCAGCGCCGGGACAAACTACAATGAGCAGTTCTTC. The complete variable domain, with remaining parts taken from reference TRBV9 and TRBJ2-1, reads DSGVTQTPKHLITATGQRVTLRCSPRSGDLSVYWYQQSLDQGLQFLIQYYNGEERAKGNILERFSAQQFPDLHSELNLSSLELGDSALYFCASSAGTNYNEQFFGPGTRLTVL.